A single T cell receptor beta chain is shown here with its context. V was cut by 7 bases and J by 5 bases, with 17 bases left in between. CDR1 is SQVTM and CDR2 is ANQGSEA in the germline V gene. The CDR3 is 13 amino acids. This sample is part of a study of blood T cell repertoires in COVID-19. Study in general: The origin of the acute and convalescent COVID-19 samples was the United States, Italy and Spain. Sample material is recorded as cDNA or gDNA derived from T cells, B-cell-depleted T cells, or PBMCs.

In the original workflow: The assay estimated nucleated cells by amplifying reference gene primers. Sequencing used immunoSEQ multiplex PCR; TCRdb keeps in-frame clones, though not all of them. D and trimming were read from the DNA, whereas the V and J calls and clone size are those reported in that table. The sample carries 350,000 to 450,000 clones, about 89% recorded once. This chain connects TRBV29-1 to TRBJ2-5, with D tentatively TRBD2 (5 bases). The receptor comes from a man aged 35 to 55 with acute or convalescent COVID-19. The sample was peripheral blood. Here the CDR3 reads CSGRNPGWETQYF. CDR3 DNA sequence: TGCAGCGGACGGAATCCGGGGTGGGAGACCCAGTACTTC.